The 18 T cell receptor beta chains below all came from one sample that was sequenced in a study of cytomegalovirus exposure and HLA in healthy donors (dated by TCRdb to the late 2010s). Receptor amplification or capture employed the immunoSEQ multiplex PCR assay. For the multiplex PCR, a mixture combining 60 forward primers for TCR Vbeta segments and 13 reverse primers for TCR Jbeta segments was used. TCRdb retrieved this table from immuneACCESS and kept in-frame rearrangements only. Not all clones are present; in checked studies, unresolved V genes account for under half, and no reason is known for the remainder. This sample is represented by around 150,000 clones; about 74% of them were singletons. The ten biggest clones cover 2.5% to 3.5% of the sample. The specimen was PBMCs. These receptors all come from a man aged 40-49 years in good health and CMV-seronegative.

The chain links TRBV19 to TRBJ2-2; a possible D gene is TRBD2 (6 bases). From germline, CDR1 is LNHDA and CDR2 SQIVND (reference sequence). The germline V and J ends were trimmed by 3 bases and 5 bases, with 13 bases remaining between them. CDR3 length: 15 residues. In DNA, the CDR3 is TGTGCCAGTAGTATCGTCCGTGGAGGGACCGGGGAGCTGTTTTTT. This translates into CASSIVRGGTGELFF. The full variable domain, in which reference TRBV19 and TRBJ2-2 provide the parts outside the CDR3, is DGGITQSPKYLFRKEGQNVTLSCEQNLNHDAMYWYRQDPGQGLRLIYYSQIVNDFQKGDIAEGYSVSREKKESFPLTVTSAQKNPTAFYLCASSIVRGGTGELFFGEGSRLTVL.

The V and J genes are TRBV5-1 and TRBJ1-2; TRBD1 might be the D (5 bases). This CDR3 is 12 amino acids long. Germline assignment: CDR1 SGHRS and CDR2 YFSETQ. V lost 4 bases and J lost 6, with 10 bases in between. DNA for the CDR3: TGCGCCAGCAGCACTTCAGGGCATGGCTACACCTTC. Amino acids: CASSTSGHGYTF.

This clone was seen a few times. The rearrangement joins TRBV28 to TRBJ2-7, with 10 bases matching TRBD1. This CDR3 has 14 residues. Germline trimming cut 6 bases from V and 8 bases from J; bases unmatched to any gene: 10. Germline V CDR1 and CDR2: MDHEN, SYDVKM. CDR3 loop: CASSPPPGQGKQYF. The CDR3 nucleotides read TGTGCCAGCAGCCCACCCCCGGGACAGGGGAAGCAGTACTTC. Complete variable domain (other parts from reference TRBV28 and TRBJ2-7): DVKVTQSSRYLVKRTGEKVFLECVQDMDHENMFWYRQDPGLGLRLIYFSYDVKMKEKGDIPEGYSVSREKKERFSLILESASTNQTSMYLCASSPPPGQGKQYFGPGTRLTVT.

J is TRBJ2-5 and V is TRBV30; D unclear. Trimming pared 1 base from V and 3 bases from J, leaving 6 bases between. This CDR3 has 12 amino acids. In germline, CDR1 is GTSNPN, CDR2 SVGIG (reference sequence). The CDR3 nucleotides are TGTGCCTGGAGTGATGAGGAAGAGACCCAGTACTTC. Its translation is CAWSDEEETQYF.

The chain combines TRBV6-5 with TRBJ2-7, with D perhaps matching TRBD2 (5 bases). V lost 7 bases, J lost 2 bases, and 9 bases lay in between. The CDR3 sequence is 12 residues long. Per the germline V gene, CDR1 is MNHEY and CDR2 is SVGAGI. The CDR3 region is CASKDGAYEQYF. In nucleotides, the CDR3 is TGTGCCAGCAAGGACGGGGCCTACGAGCAGTACTTC.

The chain has TRBV9 and TRBJ1-2; D might be TRBD1 (6 bases). The V gene lost 0 bases and the J gene lost 8 bases, with 14 bases spanning the gap. The germline CDR1 and CDR2 sequences are SGDLS and YYNGEE. CDR3 length: 14 residues. The CDR3: CASSVELGARGYTF. Written as DNA, the CDR3 is TGTGCCAGCAGCGTAGAGTTGGGGGCGCGGGGCTACACCTTC.

In this sample, this clone turned up a few times. V and J are TRBV6-1 and TRBJ2-2, with D perhaps TRBD1 (6 bases). The germline gives CDR1 MNHNS, CDR2 SASEGT. The length of the CDR3 is 18 residues. The V end was cut by 4 bases, the J end by 4 bases, with 22 bases between. The CDR3 reads CASSAQQGLVGPTGELFF. DNA for the CDR3: TGTGCCAGCAGTGCACAACAGGGCTTAGTCGGGCCCACCGGGGAGCTGTTTTTT.

This chain connects TRBV15 to TRBJ1-5, with a tentative D call TRBD1 (6 bases). V shed 5 bases and J shed 0 bases, with 17 bases lying between them. The CDR3 runs 17 residues. Per the germline V gene, CDR1 is LNHNV and CDR2 is YYDKDF (reference sequence). The CDR3 here is CATSRDRNSYSNQPQHF. CDR3 bases: TGTGCCACCAGCCGCGACAGGAACTCTTATAGCAATCAGCCCCAGCATTTT.

V usage is TRBV2 and J usage is TRBJ2-5; 9 bases line up with TRBD1. The CDR3 extends over 13 amino acids. V lost 5 bases to trimming and J lost 5 bases; unmatched junction nucleotides: 3. CDR1 and CDR2 (germline): SNHLY, FYNNEI. CDR3 DNA sequence: TGTGCCAGCAGTACAGGGGGCGCGGAGACCCAGTACTTC. This translates into CASSTGGAETQYF.

The J gene is TRBJ1-2, the V gene TRBV2; 8 nucleotides align to TRBD1. J was trimmed by 5 bases and V by 4 bases; bases with no gene match: 6. Looked up from germline, CDR1 is SNHLY and CDR2 is FYNNEI. The CDR3 is made up of 14 amino acids. This CDR3 is CASSGQGAGYGYTF. DNA of the CDR3: TGTGCCAGCAGTGGTCAGGGGGCGGGGTATGGCTACACCTTC.

The CDR3 DNA follows: TGTGCCAGCAGTCTCATCTGGACAGGGGAAGAGACCCAGTACTTC. This codes for CASSLIWTGEETQYF. This chain joins TRBV6-5 and TRBJ2-5; TRBD1 aligns across 9 bases. The CDR3 loop spans 15 amino acids. The trim removed 5 bases at V and 3 bases at J, leaving 7 bases unmatched. From germline, CDR1 is MNHEY and CDR2 SVGAGI.

J is TRBJ2-3 and V is TRBV5-4, with TRBD2 matching over 7 bases. J lost 1 base, V lost 4 bases, and 9 bases had no gene match. CDR1 SGHNT and CDR2 YYREEE come from the germline V gene (reference sequence). The CDR3 totals 16 residues. The CDR3 region is CASSLTVGGGTDTQYF. The DNA of the CDR3 is TGTGCCAGCAGCCTAACCGTGGGAGGGGGCACAGATACGCAGTATTTT.

V and J are TRBV7-9 and TRBJ2-7, with TRBD1 identical over 11 bases. The germline V gene has CDR1 SEHNR and CDR2 FQNEAQ (reference sequence). J lost 3 bases, V lost 1 base, and 2 bases had no gene match. The CDR3 spans 15 residues. Here the CDR3 DNA reads TGTGCCAGCAGCTTAGAGGGGACAGGGGGCTACGAGCAGTACTTC. It specifies CASSLEGTGGYEQYF.

This clone was seen a single time. The rearrangement links TRBV5-4 to TRBJ1-2; 7 bases line up with TRBD1. Germline V gene sequence: CDR1 SGHNT, CDR2 YYREEE (reference sequence). V dropped 4 bases and J dropped 6; count of bases not matched to a gene: 9. This CDR3 is built from 14 residues. The CDR3 is CASSPGPGQNGYTF. CDR3 DNA sequence: TGTGCCAGCAGCCCCGGCCCGGGACAGAATGGCTACACCTTC.

This clone was counted only a few times. J is TRBJ1-6 and V is TRBV10-1; perhaps TRBD1 as D (5 bases). Germline CDR1 WNHNN, CDR2 SYGVQD (reference sequence). CDR3 length equals 14 residues. Trimming stripped 2 bases from V and 8 bases from J, with 10 bases between. In DNA, the CDR3 is TGCGCCAGCAGTGAGAAGGGGCGTGATTCACCCCTCCACTTT. Protein: CASSEKGRDSPLHF.

Comments on this clone: Other DNA sequences from this sample encode an identical CDR3 as well. J is TRBJ2-3 and V is TRBV5-4; perhaps TRBD1 as D (5 bases). This CDR3 spans 14 amino acids. V lost 0 bases to trimming and J lost 2 bases, with 7 bases between them. CDR1 is SGHNT and CDR2 is YYREEE in the germline V gene (reference sequence). Here the CDR3 DNA reads TGTGCCAGCAGCTTGGCAGGGTCCACAGATACGCAGTATTTT. Protein sequence: CASSLAGSTDTQYF. Full variable domain (outside the CDR3, taken from reference TRBV5-4 and TRBJ2-3): ETGVTQSPTHLIKTRGQQVTLRCSSQSGHNTVSWYQQALGQGPQFIFQYYREEENGRGNFPPRFSGLQFPNYSSELNVNALELDDSALYLCASSLAGSTDTQYFGPGTRLTVL.

The V and J genes are TRBV7-9 and TRBJ2-7; TRBD2 aligns across 7 bases. The CDR3 has 15 residues. Trimming at V came to 2 bases and at J to 0 bases, leaving 4 bases not matched to a gene. Germline CDR1 and CDR2: SEHNR and FQNEAQ (reference sequence). CDR3 region: CASSLLSGNSYEQYF. The CDR3 nucleotides read TGTGCCAGCAGCTTATTAAGCGGGAACTCCTACGAGCAGTACTTC.

This chain joins TRBV25-1 and TRBJ1-5, with a tentative D call TRBD1 (5 bases). CDR3 length: 13 amino acids. Germline V gene lookup returns CDR1 MGHDK and CDR2 SYGVNS. V lost 7 bases, J lost 11 bases, and 18 bases lay in between. The DNA of the CDR3 is TGTGCCAGCAAACAGGCGTTAAGTGGGTCCCAGCATTTT. It specifies CASKQALSGSQHF.